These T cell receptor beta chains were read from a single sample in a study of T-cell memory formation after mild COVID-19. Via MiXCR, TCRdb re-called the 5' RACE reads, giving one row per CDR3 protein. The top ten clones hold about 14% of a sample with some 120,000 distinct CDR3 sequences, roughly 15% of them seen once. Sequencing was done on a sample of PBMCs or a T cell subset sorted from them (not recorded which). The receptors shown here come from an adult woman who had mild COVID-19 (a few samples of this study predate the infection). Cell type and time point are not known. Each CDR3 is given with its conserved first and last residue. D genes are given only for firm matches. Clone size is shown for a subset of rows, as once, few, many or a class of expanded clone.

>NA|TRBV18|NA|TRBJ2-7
CASSPRTEFYEQYF
TGTGCCAGCTCCCCGAGGACAGAATTCTACGAGCAGTACTTC
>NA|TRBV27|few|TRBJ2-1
CASSDSTGEAQFF
TGTGCCAGCAGCGATTCTACGGGAGAGGCGCAGTTCTTC
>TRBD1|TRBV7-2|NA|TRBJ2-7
CASSLQLGTAIYEQYF
TGTGCCAGCAGCTTACAGCTCGGGACAGCTATCTACGAGCAGTACTTC
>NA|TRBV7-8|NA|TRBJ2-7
CASSLALQQWVYEQYF
TGTGCCAGCAGCTTAGCCTTACAGCAGTGGGTCTACGAGCAGTACTTC
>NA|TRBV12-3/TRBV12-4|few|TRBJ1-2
CASSSRQRGIYGYTF
TGTGCCAGCAGTTCCCGACAGCGAGGGATCTATGGCTACACCTTC
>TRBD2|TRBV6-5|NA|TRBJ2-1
CASSGLAGVGNEQFF
TGTGCCAGCAGTGGACTAGCGGGAGTCGGGAATGAGCAGTTCTTC
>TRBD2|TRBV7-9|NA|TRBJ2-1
CASSSPEISGRAYNEQFF
TGTGCCAGCAGCTCTCCCGAGATTAGCGGGAGGGCCTACAATGAGCAGTTCTTC
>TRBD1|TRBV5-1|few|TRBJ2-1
CASSFRTGSYNEQFF
TGCGCCAGCAGCTTTAGGACAGGCTCCTACAATGAGCAGTTCTTC
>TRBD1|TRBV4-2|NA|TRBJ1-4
CASSQGQGQYEKLFF
TGTGCCAGCAGCCAAGGACAGGGGCAATATGAAAAACTGTTTTTT
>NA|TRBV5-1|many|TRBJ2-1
CASSLVAGTRDNEQFF
TGCGCCAGCAGCTTGGTGGCGGGGACCAGGGACAATGAGCAGTTCTTC